A selection of T cell receptor beta chains follows, all from one sample in a study of response to subunit inactivated influenza vaccine. TCRdb re-analysed the RT-PCR reads in MiXCR, keeping a single row per CDR3 protein. The sample holds around 480,000 distinct CDR3 sequences, approximately 16% seen once. The sequencing used CD4+ T cells sorted from PBMCs, collected about 23 months after vaccination. Receptor source: a man aged 45 to 75 who received an inactivated influenza vaccine. Both conserved end residues are part of each CDR3. The D gene is left open where the match is weak. Where a row states a size, it is once, few, many or the class of an expanded clone; other rows omit it.

clone_size	j_call	d_call	v_call	cdr3_nt	cdr3_aa
NA	TRBJ1-2	TRBD1	TRBV5-1	TGCGCCAGCAGCCGCGCAGGGGGGTCAAACTATGGCTACACCTTC	CASSRAGGSNYGYTF
NA	TRBJ2-7	TRBD1	TRBV12-3/TRBV12-4	TGTGCCAGCAGCGACAGGGGTCGGGAGCAGTACTTC	CASSDRGREQYF
NA	TRBJ2-5	TRBD2	TRBV10-3	TGTGCCATCAGATCGGGCGGGGGGGCCGGAGAGACCCAGTACTTC	CAIRSGGGAGETQYF
many	TRBJ2-2	TRBD2	TRBV12-3/TRBV12-4	TGTGCCAGCAGTCGACTAGCGGGATACACCGGGGAGCTGTTTTTT	CASSRLAGYTGELFF
few	TRBJ2-2	TRBD2	TRBV18	TGTGCCAGCTCACCCAAGGCGGGAGGAAGGAACACCGGGGAGCTGTTTTTT	CASSPKAGGRNTGELFF
few	TRBJ2-7	NA	TRBV10-1	TGCGCCACCTCTTCAGGCCCGGCCTCCTACGAGCAGTACTTC	CATSSGPASYEQYF
few	TRBJ2-5	TRBD2	TRBV11-1	TGTGCCAGCAAGCTGCTAGCGGGCGGACAAGAGACCCAGTACTTC	CASKLLAGGQETQYF
NA	TRBJ2-3	TRBD2	TRBV4-3	TGCGCCAGCAGCCAAGATTGGACTAGCGCCGATACGCAGTATTTT	CASSQDWTSADTQYF
NA	TRBJ1-1	NA	TRBV18	TGTGCCAGCTCAGCGACAACGGGACACGAAGCTTTCTTT	CASSATTGHEAFF
NA	TRBJ2-7	TRBD1	TRBV10-3	TGTGCCATCAGCAAAAAAGGACAGGGAGTCTTATACGAGCAGTACTTC	CAISKKGQGVLYEQYF
NA	TRBJ2-3	NA	TRBV7-9	TGTGCCAGCAGCGACATCGGACGCGGGTACACAGATACGCAGTATTTT	CASSDIGRGYTDTQYF
NA	TRBJ2-2	NA	TRBV10-3	TGTGCCATCAGTGAGTCGGTCGGGGAGCTGTTTTTT	CAISESVGELFF
NA	TRBJ2-2	NA	TRBV20-1	TGCAGTGCTAGGGAGGGAGTTGGCACCGGGGAGCTGTTTTTT	CSAREGVGTGELFF
few	TRBJ2-7	TRBD1	TRBV5-1	TGCGCCAGCAGCTCTACAGGGGGTCTTTACGAGCAGTACTTC	CASSSTGGLYEQYF
NA	TRBJ2-7	NA	TRBV18	TGTGCCAGCTCGTCGATACCGGGACATAGCTCCTACGAGCAGTACTTC	CASSSIPGHSSYEQYF
many	TRBJ2-3	NA	TRBV28	TGTGCCAGCAGTTCCGGGACGTACCAAGATACGCAGTATTTT	CASSSGTYQDTQYF
many	TRBJ2-7	TRBD2	TRBV24-1	TGTGCCACCAGTGATGGGAGGGCCCCTAGCCCCTACGAGCAGTACTTC	CATSDGRAPSPYEQYF
many	TRBJ2-4	NA	TRBV3-1	TGTGCCAGCAGCCAGGTTGATAATGTTCAGTACTTC	CASSQVDNVQYF
NA	TRBJ2-2	NA	TRBV12-5	TGTGCTAGTGGCCGGATACAGGGTACCGGGGAGCTGTTTTTT	CASGRIQGTGELFF
many	TRBJ1-5	NA	TRBV18	TGTGCCAGCTCAGGGGGCAATCAGCCCCAGCATTTT	CASSGGNQPQHF
few	TRBJ2-2	NA	TRBV21-1	TGTGCCAGCAGCAAAGGAGGTCAGAGATCGAACACCGGGGAGCTGTTTTTT	CASSKGGQRSNTGELFF
NA	TRBJ2-5	NA	TRBV5-1	TGCGCCAGCAGCTTGCCACGTGGAGAGACCCAGTACTTC	CASSLPRGETQYF
NA	TRBJ2-5	NA	TRBV2	TGTGCCAGCAGAAGCATACTAGTTCGAACAGAGACCCAGTACTTC	CASRSILVRTETQYF
NA	TRBJ2-5	NA	TRBV20-1	TGCAGTGCTAAAGGACAGTCCCCGGGGGAGACCCAGTACTTC	CSAKGQSPGETQYF
NA	TRBJ2-7	NA	TRBV5-1	TGCGCCAGCAGTTTAAATCAGGGTTCGGGCGAGCAGTACTTC	CASSLNQGSGEQYF
few	TRBJ1-5	NA	TRBV12-3/TRBV12-4	TGTGCCAGCGCCCTTGGGGGTTCCACTCAGCCCCAGCATTTT	CASALGGSTQPQHF
NA	TRBJ2-1	TRBD2	TRBV4-3	TGCGCCAGCAGCCGAGGGACTAGCGGGACATTATACAATGAGCAGTTCTTC	CASSRGTSGTLYNEQFF
NA	TRBJ1-5	NA	TRBV20-1	TGCAGTGCTAGACGTCTGGGTCGTAATAGCAATCAGCCCCAGCATTTT	CSARRLGRNSNQPQHF